The entry that follows covers one T cell receptor beta chain sequence. Its target is unknown. Extracted RNA was reverse transcribed into cDNA, the sequencing template. This table comes from immunoSEQ multiplex PCR, and its TCRdb copy is limited to in-frame clones, with some not included. The sample contains about 69,000 clones, roughly 61% of which appear only once. The data originate from a study of CD8+ T cells in alopecia areata. Study-wide context: Tofacitinib dosing lasted 6 to 18 months, which was then followed by 6 months off drug.

Germline V gene lookup returns CDR1 SEHNR and CDR2 FQNEAQ (reference sequence). This CDR3 is 15 amino acids long. V lost 1 base and J lost 4, with 14 bases in between. Whole-study results and caveats: Affected scalp, especially in alopecia totalis/universalis, had a higher clonality than normal scalp did.

Collected material from alopecia areata patients comprised lesional scalp punch biopsies and peripheral blood. Separation by sorting yielded CD4+ and CD8+ T cells from PBMCs. The material sequenced was CD8+ T cells sorted from blood, taken at week 0. The sequence was collected from a human donor with alopecia areata. The chain has TRBV7-9 and TRBJ2-7; D is ambiguous. Here the CDR3 reads CASSLVGRPLYEQYF. DNA for the CDR3: TGTGCCAGCAGCTTAGTGGGCAGACCCCTGTACGAGCAGTACTTC.